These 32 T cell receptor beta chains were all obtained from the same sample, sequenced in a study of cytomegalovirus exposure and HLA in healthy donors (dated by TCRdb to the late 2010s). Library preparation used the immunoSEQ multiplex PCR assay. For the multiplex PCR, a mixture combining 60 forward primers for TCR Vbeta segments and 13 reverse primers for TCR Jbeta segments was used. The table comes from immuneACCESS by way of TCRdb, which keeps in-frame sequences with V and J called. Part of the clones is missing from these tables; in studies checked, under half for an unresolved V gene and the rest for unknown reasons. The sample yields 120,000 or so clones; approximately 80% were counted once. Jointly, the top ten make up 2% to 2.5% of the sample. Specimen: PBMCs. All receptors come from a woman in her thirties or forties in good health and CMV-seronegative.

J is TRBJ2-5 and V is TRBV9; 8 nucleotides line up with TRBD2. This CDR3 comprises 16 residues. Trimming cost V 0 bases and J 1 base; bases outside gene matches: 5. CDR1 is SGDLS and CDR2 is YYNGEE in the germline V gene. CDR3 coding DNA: TGTGCCAGCAGCGTAGCTCCGCGGGAGGCCCAAGAGACCCAGTACTTC. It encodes CASSVAPREAQETQYF.

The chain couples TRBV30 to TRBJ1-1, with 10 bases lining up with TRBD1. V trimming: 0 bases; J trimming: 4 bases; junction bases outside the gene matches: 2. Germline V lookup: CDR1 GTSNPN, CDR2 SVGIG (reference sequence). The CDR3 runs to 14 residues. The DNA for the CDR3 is TGTGCCTGGAGTGTGGGACAGGGGACCACTGAAGCTTTCTTT. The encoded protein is CAWSVGQGTTEAFF.

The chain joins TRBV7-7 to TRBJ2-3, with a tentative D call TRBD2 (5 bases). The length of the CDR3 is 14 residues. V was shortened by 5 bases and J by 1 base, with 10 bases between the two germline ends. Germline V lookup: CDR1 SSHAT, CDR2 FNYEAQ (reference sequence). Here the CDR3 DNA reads TGTGCCAGCAGCCTGACCGGGGGCACAGATACGCAGTATTTT. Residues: CASSLTGGTDTQYF.

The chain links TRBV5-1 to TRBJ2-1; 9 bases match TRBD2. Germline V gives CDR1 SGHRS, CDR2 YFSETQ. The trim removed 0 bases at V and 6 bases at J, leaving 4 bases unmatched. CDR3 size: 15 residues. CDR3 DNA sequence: TGCGCCAGCAGCTTGGTGCCAGCGGGAGGCAATGAGCAGTTCTTC. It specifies CASSLVPAGGNEQFF.

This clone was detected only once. CDR3 DNA sequence: TGTGCCAGTAGTTCCCCTTCGAGGAGCGCTGAAGCTTTCTTT. It translates to CASSSPSRSAEAFF. This sequence joins TRBV19 and TRBJ1-1, with D uncertain. V lost 5 bases and J 6 bases, leaving 16 bases between the germline ends. Germline V CDR1 and CDR2: LNHDA, SQIVND (reference sequence). This CDR3 comprises 14 residues.

CDR3 coding DNA: TGTGCCAGCAGCCTAATCGGGCTAGCGGGGGACCTCACCGGGGAGCTGTTTTTT. Its translation: CASSLIGLAGDLTGELFF. This chain connects TRBV4-2 to TRBJ2-2, with 10 positions matching TRBD2. Germline assignment: CDR1 LGHNA and CDR2 YNFKEQ. This CDR3 is built from 18 residues. J was trimmed by 4 bases and V by 4 bases; bases with no gene match: 12.

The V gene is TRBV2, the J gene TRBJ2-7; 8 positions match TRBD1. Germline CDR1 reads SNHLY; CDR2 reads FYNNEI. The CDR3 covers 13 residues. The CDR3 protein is CASLGQGRFEQYF. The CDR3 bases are TGTGCTTCGCTAGGACAGGGCAGGTTCGAGCAGTACTTC.

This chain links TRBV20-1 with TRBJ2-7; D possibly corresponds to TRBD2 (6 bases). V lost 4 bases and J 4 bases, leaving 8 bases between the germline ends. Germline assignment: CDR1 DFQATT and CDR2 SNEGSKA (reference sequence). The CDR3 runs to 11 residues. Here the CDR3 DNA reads TGCAGTGCTAATGGGGGGTACGAGCAGTACTTC. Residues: CSANGGYEQYF.

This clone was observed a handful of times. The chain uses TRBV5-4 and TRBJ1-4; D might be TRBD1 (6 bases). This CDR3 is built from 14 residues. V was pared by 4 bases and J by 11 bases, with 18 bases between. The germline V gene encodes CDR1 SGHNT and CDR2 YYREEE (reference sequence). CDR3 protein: CASSPGGANHKLFF. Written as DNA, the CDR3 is TGTGCCAGCAGCCCGGGGGGGGCCAACCATAAACTGTTTTTT.

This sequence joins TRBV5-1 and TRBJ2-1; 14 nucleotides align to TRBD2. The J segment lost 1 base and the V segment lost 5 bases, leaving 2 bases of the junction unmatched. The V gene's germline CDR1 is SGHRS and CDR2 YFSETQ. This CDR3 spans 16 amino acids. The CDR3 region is CASRGLAGASYNEQFF. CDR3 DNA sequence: TGCGCCAGCAGGGGACTAGCGGGGGCATCCTACAATGAGCAGTTCTTC.

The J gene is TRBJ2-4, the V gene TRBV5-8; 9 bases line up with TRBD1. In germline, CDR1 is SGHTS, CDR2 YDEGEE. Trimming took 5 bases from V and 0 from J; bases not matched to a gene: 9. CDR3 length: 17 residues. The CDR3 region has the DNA TGTGCCAGCAGGGCCGGGACAGGGCTCATAGCCAAAAACATTCAGTACTTC. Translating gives CASRAGTGLIAKNIQYF. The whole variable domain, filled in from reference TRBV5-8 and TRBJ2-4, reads EAGVTQSPTHLIKTRGQQATLRCSPISGHTSVYWYQQALGLGLQFLLWYDEGEERNRGNFPPRFSGRQFPNYSSELNVNALELEDSALYLCASRAGTGLIAKNIQYFGAGTRLSVL.

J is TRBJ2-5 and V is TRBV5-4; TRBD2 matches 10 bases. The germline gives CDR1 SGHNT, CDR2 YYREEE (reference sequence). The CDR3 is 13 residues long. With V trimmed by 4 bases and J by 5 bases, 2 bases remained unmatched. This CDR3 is CASSLGLAETQYF. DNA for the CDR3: TGTGCCAGCAGCCTGGGACTAGCGGAGACCCAGTACTTC.

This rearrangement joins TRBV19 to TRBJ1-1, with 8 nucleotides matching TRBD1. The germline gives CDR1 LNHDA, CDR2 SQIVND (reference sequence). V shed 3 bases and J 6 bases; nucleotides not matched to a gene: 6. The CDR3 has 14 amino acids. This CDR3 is CASSIQQGGAEAFF. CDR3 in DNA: TGTGCCAGTAGTATCCAACAGGGGGGCGCTGAAGCTTTCTTT.

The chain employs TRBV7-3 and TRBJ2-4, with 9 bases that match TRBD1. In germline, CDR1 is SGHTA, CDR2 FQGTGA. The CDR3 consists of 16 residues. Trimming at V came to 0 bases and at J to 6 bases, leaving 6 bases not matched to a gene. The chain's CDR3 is CASSLTGTGGPNIQYF. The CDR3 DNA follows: TGTGCCAGCAGCTTAACGGGAACAGGGGGCCCAAACATTCAGTACTTC.

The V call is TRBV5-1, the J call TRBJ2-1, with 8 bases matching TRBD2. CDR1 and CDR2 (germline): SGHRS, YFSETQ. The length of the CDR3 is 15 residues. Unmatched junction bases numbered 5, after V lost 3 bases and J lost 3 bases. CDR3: CASSSLSGNYNEQFF. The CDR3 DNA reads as TGCGCCAGCAGCTCCCTTAGCGGGAACTACAATGAGCAGTTCTTC.

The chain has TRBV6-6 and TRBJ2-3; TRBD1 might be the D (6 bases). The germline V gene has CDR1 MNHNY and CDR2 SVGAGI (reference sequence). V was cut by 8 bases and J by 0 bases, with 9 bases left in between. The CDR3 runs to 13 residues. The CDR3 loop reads CASRQASTDTQYF. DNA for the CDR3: TGTGCCAGCCGACAGGCCAGCACAGATACGCAGTATTTT.

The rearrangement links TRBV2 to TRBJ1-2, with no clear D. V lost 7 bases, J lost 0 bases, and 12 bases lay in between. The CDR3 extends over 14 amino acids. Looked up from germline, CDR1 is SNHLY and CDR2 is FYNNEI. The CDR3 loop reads CASTGESSNYGYTF. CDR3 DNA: TGTGCCAGCACCGGGGAATCTTCTAACTATGGCTACACCTTC.

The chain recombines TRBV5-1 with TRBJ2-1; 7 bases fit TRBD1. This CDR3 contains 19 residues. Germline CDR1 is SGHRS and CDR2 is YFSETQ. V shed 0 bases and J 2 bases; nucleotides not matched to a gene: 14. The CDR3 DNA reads TGCGCCAGCAGCTTGGCCGGGCCAGGGGGAGAAGGGACCTACAATGAGCAGTTCTTC. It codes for CASSLAGPGGEGTYNEQFF.

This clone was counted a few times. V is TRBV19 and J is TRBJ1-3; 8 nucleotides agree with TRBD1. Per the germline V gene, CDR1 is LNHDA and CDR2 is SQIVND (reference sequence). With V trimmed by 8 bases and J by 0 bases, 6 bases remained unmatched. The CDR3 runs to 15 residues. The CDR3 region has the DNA TGTGCCAGTGGGACAGGACCGATCTCTGGAAACACCATATATTTT. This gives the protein CASGTGPISGNTIYF. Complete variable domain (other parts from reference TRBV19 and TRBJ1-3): DGGITQSPKYLFRKEGQNVTLSCEQNLNHDAMYWYRQDPGQGLRLIYYSQIVNDFQKGDIAEGYSVSREKKESFPLTVTSAQKNPTAFYLCASGTGPISGNTIYFGEGSWLTVV.

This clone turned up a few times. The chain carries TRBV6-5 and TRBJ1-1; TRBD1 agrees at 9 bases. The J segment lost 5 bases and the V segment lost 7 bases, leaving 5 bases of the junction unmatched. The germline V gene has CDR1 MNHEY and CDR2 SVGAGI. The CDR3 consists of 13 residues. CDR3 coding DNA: TGTGCCAGCAAAAACAGGGGGCTTACTGAAGCTTTCTTT. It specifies CASKNRGLTEAFF.

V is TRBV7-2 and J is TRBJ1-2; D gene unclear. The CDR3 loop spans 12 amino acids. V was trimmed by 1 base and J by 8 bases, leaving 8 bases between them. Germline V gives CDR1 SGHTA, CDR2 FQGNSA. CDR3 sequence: CASSLGLEGYTF. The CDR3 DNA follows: TGTGCCAGCAGCTTAGGCCTGGAGGGCTACACCTTC. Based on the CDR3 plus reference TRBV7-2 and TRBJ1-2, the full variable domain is GAGVSQSPSNKVTEKGKDVELRCDPISGHTALYWYRQSLGQGLEFLIYFQGNSAPDKSGLPSDRFSAERTGGSVSTLTIQRTQQEDSAVYLCASSLGLEGYTFGSGTRLTVV.

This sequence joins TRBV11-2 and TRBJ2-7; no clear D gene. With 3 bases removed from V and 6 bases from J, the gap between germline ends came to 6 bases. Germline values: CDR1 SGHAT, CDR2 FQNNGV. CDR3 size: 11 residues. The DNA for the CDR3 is TGTGCCAGCAGCTTCCGGAGCGAGCAGTACTTC. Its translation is CASSFRSEQYF. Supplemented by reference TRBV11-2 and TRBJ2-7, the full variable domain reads EAGVAQSPRYKIIEKRQSVAFWCNPISGHATLYWYQQILGQGPKLLIQFQNNGVVDDSQLPKDRFSAERLKGVDSTLKIQPAKLEDSAVYLCASSFRSEQYFGPGTRLTVT.

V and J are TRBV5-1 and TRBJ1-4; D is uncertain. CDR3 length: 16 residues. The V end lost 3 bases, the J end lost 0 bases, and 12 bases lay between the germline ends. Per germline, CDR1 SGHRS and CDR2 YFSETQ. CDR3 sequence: CASSSRPAATNEKLFF. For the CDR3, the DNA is TGCGCCAGCAGCTCTCGGCCTGCGGCAACTAATGAAAAACTGTTTTTT.

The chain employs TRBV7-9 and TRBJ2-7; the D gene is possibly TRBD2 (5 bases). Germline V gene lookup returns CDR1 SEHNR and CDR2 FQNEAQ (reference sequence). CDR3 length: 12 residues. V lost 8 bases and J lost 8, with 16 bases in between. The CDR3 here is CASQSLDYQQYF. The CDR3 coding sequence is TGTGCCAGCCAGTCTCTAGACTATCAGCAGTACTTC.

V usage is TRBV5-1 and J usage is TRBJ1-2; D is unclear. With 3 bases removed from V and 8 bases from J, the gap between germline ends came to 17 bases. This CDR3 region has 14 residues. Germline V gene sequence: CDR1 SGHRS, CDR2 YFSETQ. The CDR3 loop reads CASSSEGRRWGYTF. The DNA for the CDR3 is TGCGCCAGCAGCTCAGAAGGGAGGAGATGGGGCTACACCTTC.

CDR3 sequence reads: CASYPGQGETEAFF. The CDR3 DNA reads as TGTGCCAGCTACCCCGGACAGGGAGAGACTGAAGCTTTCTTT. The chain recombines TRBV27 with TRBJ1-1; TRBD1 matches at 8 bases. This CDR3 comprises 14 residues. The germline gives CDR1 MNHEY, CDR2 SMNVEV (reference sequence). With V trimmed by 8 bases and J by 5 bases, 10 bases remained unmatched.

The CDR3 loop reads CASRFRDLDRLAVDEQYF. CDR3 DNA: TGCGCCAGCAGATTCCGGGACCTTGACAGGCTAGCGGTGGACGAGCAGTACTTC. The rearrangement joins TRBV5-1 to TRBJ2-7; tentative D call: TRBD2 (7 bases). Germline loops: CDR1 SGHRS, CDR2 YFSETQ. This CDR3 comprises 18 residues. Between the trimmed V and J ends, which lost 5 bases and 5 bases, there was a span of 29 bases.

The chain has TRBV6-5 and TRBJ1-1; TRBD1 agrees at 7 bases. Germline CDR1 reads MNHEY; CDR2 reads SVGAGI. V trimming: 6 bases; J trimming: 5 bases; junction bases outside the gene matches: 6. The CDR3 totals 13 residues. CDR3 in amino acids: CASRAGGITEAFF. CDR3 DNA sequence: TGTGCCAGCAGGGCAGGGGGAATAACTGAAGCTTTCTTT.

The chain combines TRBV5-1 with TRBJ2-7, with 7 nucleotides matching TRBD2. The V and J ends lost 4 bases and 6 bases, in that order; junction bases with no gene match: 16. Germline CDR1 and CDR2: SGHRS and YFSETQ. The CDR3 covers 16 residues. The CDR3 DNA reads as TGCGCCAGCAGCCCGGAGGGTAGCGGGCAATTTCGCGAGCAGTACTTC. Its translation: CASSPEGSGQFREQYF.

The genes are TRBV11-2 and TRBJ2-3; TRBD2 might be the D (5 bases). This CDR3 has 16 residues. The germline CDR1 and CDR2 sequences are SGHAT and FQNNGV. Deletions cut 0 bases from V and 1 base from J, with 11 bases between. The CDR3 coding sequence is TGTGCCAGCAGCTTAGATCTGGGGAGAGGCACAGATACGCAGTATTTT. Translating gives CASSLDLGRGTDTQYF.

The CDR3 reads CASSLGPRASLETQYF. The CDR3 nucleotides read TGTGCCAGCAGCTTAGGACCGAGGGCCTCATTGGAGACCCAGTACTTC. This chain connects TRBV7-9 to TRBJ2-5, with D possibly being TRBD2 (5 bases). V shed 1 base and J shed 5 bases, with 17 bases lying between them. CDR1 is SEHNR and CDR2 is FQNEAQ in the germline V gene (reference sequence). There are 16 residues in the CDR3.

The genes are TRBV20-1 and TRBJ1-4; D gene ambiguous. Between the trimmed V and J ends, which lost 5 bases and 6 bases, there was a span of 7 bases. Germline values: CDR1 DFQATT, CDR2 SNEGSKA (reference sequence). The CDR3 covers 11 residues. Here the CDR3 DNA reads TGCAGTGCTCCCCGGGATGAAAAACTGTTTTTT. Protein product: CSAPRDEKLFF.